Listed here are 7 T cell receptor beta chains from one sample, sequenced in a study of blood T cell repertoires in COVID-19. The table came from immunoSEQ multiplex PCR; TCRdb's copy has only in-frame clones and leaves some out. The table includes about 140,000 clones, around nine tenths detected once. Sequenced material: peripheral blood. Every receptor here comes from a woman aged 55-69 years with acute or convalescent COVID-19.

CDR3 nucleotides: TGTGCCAGCAGCCCGACAGGGACCTATGGCTACACCTTC. It translates to CASSPTGTYGYTF. The chain combines TRBV7-3 with TRBJ1-2; the match to TRBD1 covers 7 bases. CDR3 length: 13 amino acids. The V and J ends lost 5 bases and 4 bases, in that order; junction bases with no gene match: 4. The germline gives CDR1 SGHTA, CDR2 FQGTGA.

The rearrangement links TRBV4-2 to TRBJ2-2; no definite D call. The CDR3 length is 15 residues. Trimming pared 0 bases from V and 6 bases from J, leaving 11 bases between. Germline CDR1 is LGHNA and CDR2 is YNFKEQ. The CDR3 region is CASSQDLSLAGELFF. For the CDR3, the DNA is TGTGCCAGCAGCCAAGATCTTAGTTTGGCCGGGGAGCTGTTTTTT.

This chain links TRBV3-1 (or the pseudogene TRBV3-2) with TRBJ1-6; TRBD1 agrees at 9 bases. Germline loops: CDR1 LGHDT, CDR2 YNNKEL (reference sequence). CDR3 length: 15 residues. With 2 bases clipped from V and 10 bases from J, the junction kept 6 bases outside the gene matches. The CDR3: CASSQLSDRGSPLHF. In DNA form, the CDR3 reads TGTGCCAGCAGCCAACTTTCTGACAGGGGGTCACCCCTCCACTTT.

This chain joins TRBV18 and TRBJ2-4; 11 positions match TRBD1. V gave up 3 bases and J gave up 9 bases; unmatched junction bases: 7. The CDR3 is 15 amino acids. Germline V gene sequence: CDR1 KGHSH, CDR2 LQKENI. The CDR3 reads CASSPRDRGVSIQYF. For the CDR3, the DNA is TGTGCCAGCTCACCCCGGGACAGGGGGGTAAGCATTCAGTACTTC.

The V and J genes are TRBV19 and TRBJ2-5; 10 bases fit TRBD1. This CDR3 has 14 residues. Germline V gene data show CDR1 as LNHDA and CDR2 as SQIVND (reference sequence). J was trimmed by 5 bases and V by 6 bases; bases with no gene match: 6. The CDR3 region has the DNA TGTGCCAGTAGCACGACAGGGGGCGCGGAGACCCAGTACTTC. The encoded protein is CASSTTGGAETQYF.

This clone is a singleton in its sample. CDR3 loop: CASSLMGGRMNTEAFF. The DNA of the CDR3 is TGTGCCAGCAGCTTAATGGGAGGACGGATGAACACTGAAGCTTTCTTT. J is TRBJ1-1 and V is TRBV13; the D is unclear. This CDR3 has 16 amino acids. Between the trimmed V and J ends, which lost 2 bases and 0 bases, there was a span of 13 bases. CDR1 is PRHDT, CDR2 FYEKMQ, per germline (reference sequence).

The sample holds one count of this clone. The chain links TRBV5-1 to TRBJ2-7, with TRBD1 identical over 7 bases. CDR1 SGHRS and CDR2 YFSETQ come from the germline V gene. The CDR3 contains 18 residues. Losses at the gene ends were 0 bases for V and 4 bases for J; bases not matched to a gene: 16. Written as DNA, the CDR3 is TGCGCCAGCAGCTTGGCCCGTAGGGGGCGATACGGCCAATACGAGCAGTACTTC. It is translated as CASSLARRGRYGQYEQYF.